Below are 5 T cell receptor beta chains sequenced from a single sample in a study of T cells after posttransplantation cyclophosphamide. The method was immunoSEQ multiplex PCR; TCRdb's version includes in-frame clones alone and lacks a portion of them. The sample contains tens of thousands of clones, none occurring once; about 2.2% lies in the top ten. Source material: PBMCs. Receptor source: a man aged 35 to 55 in good health, CMV-negative, and a related stem cell transplant donor.

The chain uses TRBV7-8 and TRBJ1-1, with D possibly matching TRBD1 (5 bases). Germline V lookup: CDR1 SGHVS, CDR2 FQNEAQ. This CDR3 contains 13 residues. The V gene lost 0 bases and the J gene lost 6 bases, with 8 bases spanning the gap. DNA of the CDR3: TGTGCCAGCAGCTTAGCAGGGGAGGCTGAAGCTTTCTTT. Its protein is CASSLAGEAEAFF.

This clone was recorded many times. The chain links TRBV2 to TRBJ1-4, with TRBD1 as a possible D gene (5 bases). The CDR3 covers 13 residues. Trimming removed 3 bases at V and 7 bases at J, with 9 bases between. In germline, CDR1 is SNHLY, CDR2 FYNNEI. In nucleotides, the CDR3 is TGTGCCAGCAGTGATCACGGGGGTGAAAAACTGTTTTTT. Translated: CASSDHGGEKLFF.

This clone was counted only a few times. An end of the junction does not agree with germline; a read error may underlie this. This sequence joins TRBV30 and TRBJ1-6, with D tentatively TRBD1 (5 bases). This CDR3 spans 15 amino acids. Looked up from germline, CDR1 is GTSNPN and CDR2 is SVGIG (reference sequence). The CDR3 here is CVWSVRDGVWGALHF. The CDR3 bases are TGTGTCTGGAGTGTCAGGGACGGGGTTTGGGGGGCCCTCCACTTT.

This clone was observed many times. J is TRBJ1-5 and V is TRBV28, with 7 bases that match TRBD1. CDR3 length: 14 residues. V lost 5 bases to trimming and J lost 6 bases; unmatched junction nucleotides: 7. Per the germline V gene, CDR1 is MDHEN and CDR2 is SYDVKM. The DNA for the CDR3 is TGTGCCAGCAGTCCAATGACAGGGACTCAGCCCCAGCATTTT. Translation gives CASSPMTGTQPQHF.

This clone was recorded at least ten times. This chain connects TRBV11-2 to TRBJ2-1; maybe TRBD2 (5 bases). Trimming removed 2 bases at V and 10 bases at J, with 9 bases between. The CDR3 spans 12 residues. Germline V gene data show CDR1 as SGHAT and CDR2 as FQNNGV. CDR3 bases: TGTGCCAGCAGCTTAACGCGAGGGGAGCAGTTCTTC. The encoded protein is CASSLTRGEQFF.